These 4 T cell receptor beta chains originate from one sample sequenced in a study of post-analysis software for immune sequencing data. General study findings and limits: When patients were compared with controls, about 5 TRBV segments were more frequent, TRBV5-6, TRBV5-1 and TRBV20-1 among them.

TCR beta libraries were prepared from cDNA with unique molecular identifiers. TCRdb itself ran the PCR reads through MiXCR, one entry per CDR3 protein. The sample has 550,000 to 700,000 distinct CDR3 sequences; around 44% are singletons. Their antigens remain unidentified. Sequencing was carried out using blood. These TCRs come from a girl aged 10 to 17 with multiple sclerosis.

This clonotype was seen once. This sequence joins TRBV7-3 and TRBJ2-6; the D gene is possibly TRBD1 (6 bases). V lost 5 bases, J lost 0 bases, and 17 bases lay in between. CDR1 SGHTA and CDR2 FQGTGA come from the germline V gene. CDR3 size: 18 residues. This CDR3 reads CASSPRTPDSSGANVLTF. The CDR3 nucleotides are TGTGCCAGCAGCCCGCGTACGCCGGACAGCTCTGGGGCCAACGTCCTGACTTTC. The full variable domain, its missing parts supplied by reference TRBV7-3 and TRBJ2-6, is GAGVSQTPSNKVTEKGKYVELRCDPISGHTALYWYRQSLGQGPEFLIYFQGTGAADDSGLPNDRFFAVRPEGSVSTLKIQRTERGDSAVYLCASSPRTPDSSGANVLTFGAGSRLTVL.

Only one count was recorded for this clonotype. V gene TRBV7-8 combines with J gene TRBJ2-4; 8 nucleotides agree with TRBD1. CDR3 size: 15 residues. CDR1 and CDR2 (germline): SGHVS, FQNEAQ. J gave up 13 bases and V 4 bases, and 15 bases lay outside the gene matches. The CDR3 protein is CASSSARSQTGEQYF. CDR3 nucleotides: TGTGCCAGCAGCTCCGCCCGTAGCCAGACAGGGGAGCAGTACTTC.

This clonotype was seen a handful of times. CDR3 amino acids: CASSSGTGIGTEAFF. DNA of the CDR3: TGCGCCAGCAGCTCCGGGACAGGGATAGGTACTGAAGCTTTCTTT. J is TRBJ1-1 and V is TRBV5-1; 9 bases agree with TRBD1. Germline CDR1 and CDR2: SGHRS and YFSETQ. This CDR3 region has 15 residues. The V and J ends lost 3 bases and 5 bases, in that order; junction bases with no gene match: 8. The full variable domain, its missing parts supplied by reference TRBV5-1 and TRBJ1-1, is KAGVTQTPRYLIKTRGQQVTLSCSPISGHRSVSWYQQTPGQGLQFLFEYFSETQRNKGNFPGRFSGRQFSNSRSEMNVSTLELGDSALYLCASSSGTGIGTEAFFGQGTRLTVV.

The rearrangement joins TRBV27 to TRBJ2-5, with D possibly TRBD2 on 6 matching bases. Germline CDR1 is MNHEY and CDR2 is SMNVEV (reference sequence). With 4 bases removed from V and 5 bases from J, the gap between germline ends came to 11 bases. The CDR3 length is 13 residues. CDR3 sequence (DNA): TGTGCCAGCAGTTCGTGGGGGGAGGAGACCCAGTACTTC. Residues: CASSSWGEETQYF.